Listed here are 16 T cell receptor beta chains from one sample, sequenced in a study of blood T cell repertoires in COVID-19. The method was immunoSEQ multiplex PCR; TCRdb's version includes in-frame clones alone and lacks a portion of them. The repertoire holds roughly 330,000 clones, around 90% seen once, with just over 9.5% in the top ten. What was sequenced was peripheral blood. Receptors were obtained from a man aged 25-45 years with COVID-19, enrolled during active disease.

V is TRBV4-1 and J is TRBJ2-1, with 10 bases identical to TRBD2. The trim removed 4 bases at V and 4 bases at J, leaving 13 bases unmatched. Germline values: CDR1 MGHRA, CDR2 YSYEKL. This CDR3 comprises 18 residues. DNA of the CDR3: TGCGCCAGCAGCCCCGGGACAGCTGGACTAGCGGCTTACAATGAGCAGTTCTTC. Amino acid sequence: CASSPGTAGLAAYNEQFF.

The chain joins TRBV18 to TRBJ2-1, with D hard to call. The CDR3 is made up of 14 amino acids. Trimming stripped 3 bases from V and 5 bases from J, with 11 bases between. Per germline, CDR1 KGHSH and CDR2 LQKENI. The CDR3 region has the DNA TGTGCCAGCTCACCCAGCACTATTGACAATGAGCAGTTCTTC. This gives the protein CASSPSTIDNEQFF.

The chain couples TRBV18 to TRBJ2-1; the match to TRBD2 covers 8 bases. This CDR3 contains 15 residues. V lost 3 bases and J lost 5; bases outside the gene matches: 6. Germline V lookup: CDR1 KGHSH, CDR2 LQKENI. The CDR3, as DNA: TGTGCCAGCTCACCCACCGGGACTAGTAACAATGAGCAGTTCTTC. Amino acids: CASSPTGTSNNEQFF.

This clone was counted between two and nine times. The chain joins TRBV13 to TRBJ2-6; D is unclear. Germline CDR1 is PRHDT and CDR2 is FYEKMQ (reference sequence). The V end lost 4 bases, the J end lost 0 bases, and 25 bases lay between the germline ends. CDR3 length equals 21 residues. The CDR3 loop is CASSSTSGWAPISSGANVLTF. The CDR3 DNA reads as TGTGCCAGCAGCTCGACGTCAGGTTGGGCCCCCATAAGCTCTGGGGCCAACGTCCTGACTTTC.

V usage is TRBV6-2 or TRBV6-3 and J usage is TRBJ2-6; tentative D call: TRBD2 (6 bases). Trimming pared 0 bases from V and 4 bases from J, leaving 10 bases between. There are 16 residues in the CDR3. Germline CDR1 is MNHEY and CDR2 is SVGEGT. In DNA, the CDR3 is TGTGCCAGCAGTTACTCGGAGGGTTCCGGGGCCAACGTCCTGACTTTC. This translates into CASSYSEGSGANVLTF.

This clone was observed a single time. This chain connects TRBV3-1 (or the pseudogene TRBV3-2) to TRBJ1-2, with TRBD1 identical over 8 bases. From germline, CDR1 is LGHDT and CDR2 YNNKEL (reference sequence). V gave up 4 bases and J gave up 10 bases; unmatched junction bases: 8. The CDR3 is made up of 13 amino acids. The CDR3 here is CASSLRTGQDYTF. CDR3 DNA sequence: TGTGCCAGCAGCCTCCGGACAGGGCAGGACTACACCTTC.

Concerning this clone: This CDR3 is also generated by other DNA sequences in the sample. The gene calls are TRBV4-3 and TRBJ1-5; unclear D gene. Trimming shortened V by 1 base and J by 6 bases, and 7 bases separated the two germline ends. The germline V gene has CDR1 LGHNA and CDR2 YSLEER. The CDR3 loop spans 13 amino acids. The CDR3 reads CASSQGEGQPQHF. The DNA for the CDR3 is TGCGCCAGCAGCCAAGGGGAGGGTCAGCCCCAGCATTTT.

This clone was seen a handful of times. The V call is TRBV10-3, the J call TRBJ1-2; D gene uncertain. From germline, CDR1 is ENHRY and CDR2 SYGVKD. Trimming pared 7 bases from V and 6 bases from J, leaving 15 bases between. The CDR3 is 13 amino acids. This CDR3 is CAITQALGDGYTF. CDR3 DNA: TGTGCCATCACGCAGGCCCTCGGGGATGGCTACACCTTC.

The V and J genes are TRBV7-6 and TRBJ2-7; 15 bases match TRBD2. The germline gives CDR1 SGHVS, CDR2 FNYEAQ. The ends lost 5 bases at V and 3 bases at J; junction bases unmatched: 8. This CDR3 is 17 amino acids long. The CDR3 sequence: CASSPWTSGRGSYEQYF. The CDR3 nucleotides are TGTGCCAGCAGCCCATGGACTAGCGGGAGGGGTAGCTACGAGCAGTACTTC.

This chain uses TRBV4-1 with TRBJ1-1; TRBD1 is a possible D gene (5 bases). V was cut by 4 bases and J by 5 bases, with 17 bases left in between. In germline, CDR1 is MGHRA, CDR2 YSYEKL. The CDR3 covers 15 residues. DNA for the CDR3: TGCGCCAGCAGCCCCCAGGGAGGGGCGGGAACTGAAGCTTTCTTT. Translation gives CASSPQGGAGTEAFF.

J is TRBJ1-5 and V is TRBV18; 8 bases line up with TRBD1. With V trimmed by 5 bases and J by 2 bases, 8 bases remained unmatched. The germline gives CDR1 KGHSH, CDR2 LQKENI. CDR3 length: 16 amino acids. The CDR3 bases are TGTGCCAGCTCAGCCCTGACAGGGGAAGGCAATCAGCCCCAGCATTTT. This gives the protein CASSALTGEGNQPQHF.

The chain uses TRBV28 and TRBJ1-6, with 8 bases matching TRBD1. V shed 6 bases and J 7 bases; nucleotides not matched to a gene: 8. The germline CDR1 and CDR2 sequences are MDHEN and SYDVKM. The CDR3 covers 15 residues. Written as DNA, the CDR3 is TGTGCCAGCAGCCTGGGGGACAGGACAAATTCACCCCTCCACTTT. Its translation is CASSLGDRTNSPLHF.

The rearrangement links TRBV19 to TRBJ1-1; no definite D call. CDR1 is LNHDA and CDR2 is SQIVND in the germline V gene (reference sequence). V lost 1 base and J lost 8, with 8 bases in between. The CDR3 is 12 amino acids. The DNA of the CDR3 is TGTGCCAGTAGTATAGTGATGAGGGAAGCTTTCTTT. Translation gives CASSIVMREAFF.

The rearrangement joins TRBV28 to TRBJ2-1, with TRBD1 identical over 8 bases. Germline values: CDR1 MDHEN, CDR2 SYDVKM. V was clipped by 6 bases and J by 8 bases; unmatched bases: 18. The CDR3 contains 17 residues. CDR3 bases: TGTGCCAGCAGATCCGCTTTGGGACAGGTTCTGACTGATGAGCAGTTCTTC. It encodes CASRSALGQVLTDEQFF.

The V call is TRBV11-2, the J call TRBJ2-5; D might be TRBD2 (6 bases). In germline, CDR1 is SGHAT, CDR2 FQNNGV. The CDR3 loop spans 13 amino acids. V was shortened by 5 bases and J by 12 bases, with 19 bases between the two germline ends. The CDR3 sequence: CASSPGLFMAEYF. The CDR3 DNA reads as TGTGCCAGCAGCCCGGGACTCTTCATGGCGGAGTACTTC.

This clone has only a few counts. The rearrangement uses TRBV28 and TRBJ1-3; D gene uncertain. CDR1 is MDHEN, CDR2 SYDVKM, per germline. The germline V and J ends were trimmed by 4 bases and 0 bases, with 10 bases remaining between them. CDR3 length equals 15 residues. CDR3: CASSSHKISGNTIYF. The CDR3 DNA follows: TGTGCCAGCAGTTCACACAAAATCTCTGGAAACACCATATATTTT.